These 32 T cell receptor beta chains were sequenced from one sample in a study of T-cell memory formation after mild COVID-19. MiXCR, applied by TCRdb to the 5' RACE reads, yields one record per CDR3 protein. The table has about 250,000 distinct CDR3 sequences, roughly 17% seen once. Sample: PBMCs or a T cell subset sorted from them (not recorded which). These receptors were obtained from a man between 18 and 35 years old who had mild COVID-19 (a few samples of this study predate the infection). Cell type and time point are not known.

V is TRBV18 and J is TRBJ2-1; TRBD2 matches at 14 bases. Trimming at V came to 6 bases and at J to 4 bases, leaving 2 bases not matched to a gene. Germline-derived CDR1 and CDR2 are KGHSH and LQKENI. The CDR3 sequence is 15 residues long. The CDR3 loop is CASSTSGGEYNEQFF. DNA for the CDR3: TGTGCCAGCTCGACTAGCGGGGGGGAGTACAATGAGCAGTTCTTC.

This rearrangement joins TRBV7-9 to TRBJ1-4; possibly TRBD1 for D (5 bases). Germline V lookup: CDR1 SEHNR, CDR2 FQNEAQ (reference sequence). With 5 bases removed from V and 7 bases from J, the gap between germline ends came to 14 bases. The CDR3 has 14 residues. The CDR3 bases are TGTGCCAGCAGCCAAACAAACGGGGGTGAAAAACTGTTTTTT. It specifies CASSQTNGGEKLFF.

This clonotype has more than one count but fewer than ten. V is TRBV5-5 and J is TRBJ2-1; 7 bases fit TRBD1. There are 17 residues in the CDR3. Germline V CDR1 and CDR2: SGHKS, YYEKEE (reference sequence). The trim removed 4 bases at V and 3 bases at J, leaving 13 bases unmatched. In DNA form, the CDR3 reads TGTGCCAGCAGCATTTTCCTCCCACAGGGGAGCTACAATGAGCAGTTCTTC. Residues: CASSIFLPQGSYNEQFF.

The rearrangement joins TRBV28 to TRBJ2-3; D not resolved. There are 13 residues in the CDR3. The germline V gene encodes CDR1 MDHEN and CDR2 SYDVKM. With 5 bases removed from V and 6 bases from J, the gap between germline ends came to 12 bases. The CDR3 DNA reads TGTGCCAGCAGTATAACTGACATGGATACGCAGTATTTT. Protein: CASSITDMDTQYF.

J is TRBJ2-7 and V is TRBV11-3; 8 nucleotides match TRBD2. The V and J ends lost 4 bases and 2 bases, in that order; junction bases with no gene match: 4. The length of the CDR3 is 14 residues. Germline-derived CDR1 and CDR2 are SGHNT and YENEEA. The CDR3 is CASSSGGVTYEQYF. The CDR3 coding sequence is TGTGCCAGCAGCTCGGGAGGGGTAACCTACGAGCAGTACTTC.

The chain couples TRBV6-5 to TRBJ2-2, with D hard to call. V lost 2 bases and J 6 bases, leaving 7 bases between the germline ends. The germline V gene encodes CDR1 MNHEY and CDR2 SVGAGI. The CDR3 spans 13 residues. Here the CDR3 DNA reads TGTGCCAGCAGTTACGCGATCGCCGGGGAGCTGTTTTTT. Translation: CASSYAIAGELFF.

The chain is built from TRBV18 and TRBJ1-4, with TRBD1 matching 7 bases. The V gene end was trimmed by 3 bases and the J gene end by 4 bases; junction bases not matched to a gene: 5. Per the germline V gene, CDR1 is KGHSH and CDR2 is LQKENI. The CDR3 consists of 15 residues. CDR3 bases: TGTGCCAGCTCACCTCCGGGACAGCTTAATGAAAAACTGTTTTTT. Protein: CASSPPGQLNEKLFF.

This clonotype was recorded a few times. The V call is TRBV18, the J call TRBJ2-7; D remains ambiguous. Trimming took off 5 bases at V and 2 bases at J, with 13 bases between the two ends. Germline V gene lookup returns CDR1 KGHSH and CDR2 LQKENI. CDR3 length equals 14 residues. CDR3 sequence reads: CASSSLGNPYEQYV. In nucleotides, the CDR3 is TGTGCCAGCTCATCTCTGGGTAACCCCTACGAGCAGTACGTC.

The genes are TRBV9 and TRBJ1-4; D call uncertain. The CDR3 loop spans 16 amino acids. Per the germline V gene, CDR1 is SGDLS and CDR2 is YYNGEE. V lost 1 base and J 12 bases, leaving 22 bases between the germline ends. The CDR3 DNA reads as TGTGCCAGCAGCGTAACCTCCGGGGTACTCTACGAGGAACTGTTTTTT. Its translation is CASSVTSGVLYEELFF.

The chain carries TRBV18 and TRBJ1-2, with no clear D. The CDR3 runs to 14 residues. V lost 6 bases, J lost 3 bases, and 14 bases lay in between. CDR1 is KGHSH and CDR2 is LQKENI in the germline V gene. CDR3 nucleotide sequence: TGTGCCAGCTCGCCCGGGAGGAGTGACTATGGCTACACCTTC. Protein: CASSPGRSDYGYTF.

This clonotype occurred many times. The rearrangement joins TRBV11-2 to TRBJ2-2; 8 bases are shared with TRBD1. Germline values: CDR1 SGHAT, CDR2 FQNNGV. V gave up 2 bases and J gave up 0 bases; unmatched junction bases: 11. The CDR3 loop spans 19 amino acids. For the CDR3, the DNA is TGTGCCAGCAGCTTACGAGGGAGTCAACAGGGGGCGAACACCGGGGAGCTGTTTTTT. Amino acids: CASSLRGSQQGANTGELFF.

This clonotype was counted at least ten times. The J gene is TRBJ2-1, the V gene TRBV7-6; 11 bases agree with TRBD2. The CDR3 has 18 residues. J was trimmed by 3 bases and V by 5 bases; bases with no gene match: 12. The germline gives CDR1 SGHVS, CDR2 FNYEAQ. This CDR3 is CASSPGVAGGRGYNEQFF. For the CDR3, the DNA is TGTGCCAGCAGCCCCGGAGTAGCGGGGGGGCGAGGCTACAATGAGCAGTTCTTC.

This clonotype turned up a few times. V usage is TRBV4-1 and J usage is TRBJ2-5, with TRBD2 identical over 7 bases. This CDR3 is 18 amino acids long. The ends lost 3 bases at V and 4 bases at J; junction bases unmatched: 17. The germline CDR1 and CDR2 sequences are MGHRA and YSYEKL. CDR3 coding DNA: TGCGCCAGCAGCCATCCCGCCCCTTTAGCGGGCCGGGGAGAGACCCAGTACTTC. Amino acid sequence: CASSHPAPLAGRGETQYF.

In its sample, this clonotype was seen many times. The V gene is TRBV5-1, the J gene TRBJ1-6; D gene ambiguous. Between the trimmed V and J ends, which lost 4 bases and 7 bases, there was a span of 12 bases. This CDR3 spans 14 amino acids. Looked up from germline, CDR1 is SGHRS and CDR2 is YFSETQ. The CDR3 DNA follows: TGCGCCAGCAGCAACGATCGGGAGAATTCACCCCTCCACTTT. Its translation is CASSNDRENSPLHF.

This clonotype showed up many times. CDR3 coding DNA: TGTGCCAGCAGTCCCCAGAGACAGGGTAAAGATACGCAGTATTTT. Translating gives CASSPQRQGKDTQYF. This rearrangement joins TRBV27 to TRBJ2-3; TRBD1 aligns across 7 bases. CDR3 length: 15 amino acids. Germline assignment: CDR1 MNHEY and CDR2 SMNVEV (reference sequence). J lost 5 bases, V lost 5 bases, and 10 bases had no gene match.

V is TRBV5-1 and J is TRBJ2-5; the D gene is possibly TRBD2 (6 bases). The V gene lost 6 bases and the J gene lost 1 base, with 13 bases spanning the gap. CDR3 length: 14 residues. CDR1 SGHRS and CDR2 YFSETQ come from the germline V gene. The CDR3: CASNRRGSQETQYF. CDR3 DNA: TGCGCCAGCAATCGCCGGGGGTCCCAAGAGACCCAGTACTTC. The full variable domain, its missing parts supplied by reference TRBV5-1 and TRBJ2-5, is KAGVTQTPRYLIKTRGQQVTLSCSPISGHRSVSWYQQTPGQGLQFLFEYFSETQRNKGNFPGRFSGRQFSNSRSEMNVSTLELGDSALYLCASNRRGSQETQYFGPGTRLLVL.

Ten or more counts support this clonotype. J is TRBJ2-5 and V is TRBV4-1; 10 bases are shared with TRBD2. This CDR3 spans 17 amino acids. Germline values: CDR1 MGHRA, CDR2 YSYEKL. Trimming cost V 0 bases and J 5 bases; bases outside gene matches: 9. The CDR3 coding sequence is TGCGCCAGCAGCCAAGATAGCAGCGGGGGGGCTATCGAGACCCAGTACTTC. It yields the protein CASSQDSSGGAIETQYF.

This clonotype was seen more than once but under ten times. The chain uses TRBV7-9 and TRBJ1-1; D may be TRBD1 (6 bases). The V end lost 2 bases, the J end lost 4 bases, and 11 bases lay between the germline ends. Germline CDR1 is SEHNR and CDR2 is FQNEAQ (reference sequence). The CDR3 has 14 amino acids. DNA of the CDR3: TGTGCCAGCAGCTTAAGGGGGGAGATCACTGAAGCTTTCTTT. This codes for CASSLRGEITEAFF.

This clonotype was seen a few times. The chain uses TRBV12-3 or TRBV12-4 and TRBJ2-2; D uncertain. This CDR3 comprises 12 residues. Deletions cut 6 bases from V and 8 bases from J, with 10 bases between. CDR3 in amino acids: CASRPLTGELFF. The CDR3 coding sequence is TGTGCCAGCAGACCTTTGACTGGGGAGCTGTTTTTT.

This clonotype was detected ten times or more. This rearrangement joins TRBV11-2 to TRBJ2-3, with D uncertain. V lost 5 bases, J lost 3 bases, and 6 bases lay in between. The CDR3 length is 12 residues. Germline CDR1 SGHAT, CDR2 FQNNGV. The CDR3 region has the DNA TGTGCCAGCAGCCAGGTTACAGATACGCAGTATTTT. Protein sequence: CASSQVTDTQYF.

The V call is TRBV20-1, the J call TRBJ1-5, with TRBD1 as a possible D gene (6 bases). Germline CDR1 DFQATT, CDR2 SNEGSKA (reference sequence). The CDR3 has 13 amino acids. Trimming took 5 bases from V and 7 from J, leaving 15 bases between them. The CDR3 bases are TGCAGTGCTGAGGGGGGCGGTGGGCAGCCCCAGCATTTT. Its protein product is CSAEGGGGQPQHF.

The V call is TRBV7-8, the J call TRBJ2-7; D is perhaps TRBD1 (6 bases). CDR1 is SGHVS, CDR2 FQNEAQ, per germline. V shed 5 bases and J shed 2 bases, with 16 bases lying between them. CDR3 length: 15 amino acids. CDR3 in amino acids: CASSRTNRETYEQYF. As DNA, the CDR3 is TGTGCCAGCAGCCGCACTAACAGGGAAACCTACGAGCAGTACTTC.

This clonotype was counted ten times or more. V and J are TRBV18 and TRBJ2-7, with 7 bases that match TRBD2. The J segment lost 7 bases and the V segment lost 3 bases, leaving 9 bases of the junction unmatched. The CDR3 consists of 14 residues. Germline loops: CDR1 KGHSH, CDR2 LQKENI. The CDR3 nucleotides are TGTGCCAGCTCACCGGGAGGGGAGGGATATGAGCAGTACGTC. As protein: CASSPGGEGYEQYV.

The table lists this clonotype with many counts. The rearrangement joins TRBV6-5 to TRBJ1-3; D unresolved. Germline values: CDR1 MNHEY, CDR2 SVGAGI. V shed 0 bases and J shed 2 bases, with 11 bases lying between them. The CDR3 loop spans 16 amino acids. In nucleotides, the CDR3 is TGTGCCAGCAGTTACTCCGCGGCCCGCGCTGGAAACACCATATATTTT. The encoded protein is CASSYSAARAGNTIYF.

This clonotype was seen more than once but under ten times. The gene calls are TRBV12-3 or TRBV12-4 and TRBJ1-5, with 7 bases fitting TRBD1. V dropped 8 bases and J dropped 5; count of bases not matched to a gene: 9. The CDR3 totals 14 residues. The chain's CDR3 is CASGPQGTDQPQHF. As DNA, the CDR3 is TGTGCCAGCGGACCACAGGGGACGGATCAGCCCCAGCATTTT.

The chain employs TRBV24-1 and TRBJ2-3; 9 nucleotides line up with TRBD2. Germline V lookup: CDR1 KGHDR, CDR2 SFDVKD. This CDR3 has 15 amino acids. V was clipped by 6 bases and J by 3 bases; unmatched bases: 6. CDR3 sequence: CATSSSGVGTDTQYF. CDR3 bases: TGTGCCACCAGTTCTAGCGGGGTGGGGACAGATACGCAGTATTTT.

This clonotype was seen only a few times. J is TRBJ2-2 and V is TRBV9; maybe TRBD2 (6 bases). Germline lookup yields CDR1 SGDLS and CDR2 YYNGEE. The CDR3 extends over 16 amino acids. Trimming took off 0 bases at V and 4 bases at J, with 13 bases between the two ends. CDR3 sequence (DNA): TGTGCCAGCAGCGTAGAAGTCGGGGGAAGCACCGGGGAGCTGTTTTTT. Its translation: CASSVEVGGSTGELFF.

J is TRBJ1-2 and V is TRBV6-6; no clear D gene. There are 13 residues in the CDR3. Germline assignment: CDR1 MNHNY and CDR2 SVGAGI (reference sequence). Trimming pared 4 bases from V and 2 bases from J, leaving 8 bases between. CDR3 bases: TGTGCCAGCAGTTCAGACGGAAACTATGGCTACACCTTC. Translated: CASSSDGNYGYTF.

The chain joins TRBV4-1 to TRBJ1-6, with D perhaps TRBD1 (6 bases). Germline CDR1 reads MGHRA; CDR2 reads YSYEKL. With 1 base removed from V and 5 bases from J, the gap between germline ends came to 12 bases. The CDR3 loop spans 16 amino acids. The CDR3 protein is CASSQGNGQNNSPLHF. CDR3 DNA sequence: TGCGCCAGCAGCCAAGGTAACGGACAGAATAATTCACCCCTCCACTTT.

This clonotype has a handful of counts. The V call is TRBV19, the J call TRBJ2-1; D ambiguous. This CDR3 comprises 12 residues. CDR1 and CDR2 from the germline V gene are LNHDA and SQIVND (reference sequence). Trimming removed 5 bases from V and 1 base from J, with 3 bases in between. The CDR3 sequence is CASSRSYNEQFF. CDR3 nucleotide sequence: TGTGCCAGTAGTCGGTCCTACAATGAGCAGTTCTTC. The full variable domain, with the rest looked up from reference TRBV19 and TRBJ2-1, is DGGITQSPKYLFRKEGQNVTLSCEQNLNHDAMYWYRQDPGQGLRLIYYSQIVNDFQKGDIAEGYSVSREKKESFPLTVTSAQKNPTAFYLCASSRSYNEQFFGPGTRLTVL.

This clonotype was recorded a few times. The V call is TRBV29-1, the J call TRBJ2-7, with 14 bases matching TRBD2. V was clipped by 5 bases and J by 0 bases; unmatched bases: 9. The germline V gene has CDR1 SQVTM and CDR2 ANQGSEA. This CDR3 contains 17 residues. The CDR3 loop is CSVRGTSGGSISYEQYF. Here the CDR3 DNA reads TGCAGCGTTCGTGGGACTAGCGGGGGATCGATCTCCTACGAGCAGTACTTC.

This clonotype showed up many times. The V gene is TRBV7-2, the J gene TRBJ2-7; TRBD1 matches 7 bases. CDR3 length: 14 amino acids. Germline V lookup: CDR1 SGHTA, CDR2 FQGNSA. The trim removed 4 bases at V and 4 bases at J, leaving 7 bases unmatched. This CDR3 reads CASSSGGPSYEQYF. CDR3 nucleotide sequence: TGTGCCAGCAGCTCAGGGGGTCCCTCTTACGAGCAGTACTTC.